This is a list of T cell receptor beta chains from one sample in a study of blood T cell repertoires in COVID-19. Data came from immunoSEQ multiplex PCR; TCRdb stores just in-frame clones and leaves some out. Of 100,000 to 150,000 clones in the sample, 69% were seen once. Specimen: peripheral blood. Source of these receptors: a woman in her seventies with acute or convalescent COVID-19. Each CDR3 is given with its conserved first and last residue. A D gene is named only where the DNA matches it firmly. Only part of the rows carry a size: once, few, many, or a class if the clone is expanded.

few,14,TRBV3-1/TRBV3-2,TRBJ2-7,TRBD1,CASSPQTSTGGQYF,TGTGCCAGCAGCCCCCAGACTTCGACAGGGGGCCAGTACTTC
.,19,TRBV28,TRBJ1-6,TRBD1,CASSSYPTGMDRDDSPLHF,TGTGCCAGCAGTTCATATCCCACCGGGATGGACAGGGATGATTCACCCCTCCACTTT
.,14,TRBV19,TRBJ1-1,.,CASSIGRGRSVAFF,TGTGCCAGTAGTATAGGCAGGGGCAGATCTGTAGCTTTCTTT
.,14,TRBV25-1,TRBJ1-4,.,CASKSGATNEKLFF,TGTGCCAGCAAGTCCGGGGCAACTAATGAAAAACTGTTTTTT
.,14,TRBV27,TRBJ2-5,.,CASRRDRGGETQYF,TGTGCCAGCAGGCGGGACAGAGGGGGGGAGACCCAGTACTTC
.,14,TRBV6-5,TRBJ2-1,TRBD1,CASTPGQGYNEQFF,TGTGCCAGCACTCCGGGACAGGGCTACAATGAGCAGTTCTTC
.,12,TRBV29-1,TRBJ2-1,.,CSVVLRYNEQFF,TGCAGCGTTGTTCTGCGGTACAATGAGCAGTTCTTC
.,15,TRBV6-6,TRBJ1-1,TRBD1,CASSSPGTGGTEAFF,TGTGCCAGCAGTTCCCCCGGGACAGGTGGCACTGAAGCTTTCTTT
few,16,TRBV19,TRBJ1-6,TRBD1,CASTRGTGEYNSPLHF,TGTGCCAGTACCCGGGGGACAGGCGAGTATAATTCACCCCTCCACTTT
.,13,TRBV24-1,TRBJ2-1,.,CATSKQGGDEQFF,TGTGCCACCAGCAAACAGGGGGGGGATGAGCAGTTCTTC
few,15,TRBV19,TRBJ1-1,TRBD1,CASSRNRGIHTEAFF,TGTGCCAGTAGTAGAAACAGGGGCATTCACACTGAAGCTTTCTTT
once,14,TRBV28,TRBJ1-2,TRBD1,CASSHQGANYGYTF,TGTGCCAGCAGTCATCAGGGGGCGAACTATGGCTACACCTTC
.,13,TRBV25-1,TRBJ1-5,TRBD1,CASSRTGDQPQHF,TGTGCCAGCAGTCGTACAGGGGATCAGCCCCAGCATTTT
.,14,TRBV20-1,TRBJ2-3,TRBD2,CSASRGSVSGAMYF,TGCAGTGCTAGTAGAGGGTCCGTTAGCGGGGCCATGTATTTT
.,14,TRBV2,TRBJ1-2,.,CASSTGSGSYGYTF,TGTGCCAGCAGTACAGGGAGTGGAAGCTATGGCTACACCTTC
.,15,TRBV30,TRBJ2-6,.,CAWSFRLAGANVLTF,TGTGCCTGGAGTTTTAGATTGGCTGGGGCCAACGTCCTGACTTTC
.,14,TRBV11-2,TRBJ2-1,.,CASSLASVWNEQFF,TGTGCCAGCAGCTTAGCTAGCGTATGGAATGAGCAGTTCTTC
.,16,TRBV6-5,TRBJ1-3,.,CASSYSQIPSGNTIYF,TGTGCCAGCAGTTACTCGCAGATCCCCTCTGGAAACACCATATATTTT
.,14,TRBV7-9,TRBJ2-2,.,CASSSERATGELFF,TGTGCCAGCAGTTCCGAGCGGGCGACCGGGGAGCTGTTTTTT
.,13,TRBV28,TRBJ2-7,TRBD1,CASSSGTDYEQYF,TGTGCCAGCAGTTCCGGGACAGACTACGAGCAGTACTTC
.,14,TRBV30,TRBJ2-3,.,CAWSVAGGTDTQYF,TGTGCCTGGAGTGTAGCCGGAGGCACAGATACGCAGTATTTT
.,15,TRBV13,TRBJ2-1,TRBD2,CASSPGLAGRNEQFF,TGTGCCAGCAGCCCGGGACTAGCGGGAAGGAATGAGCAGTTCTTC
.,16,TRBV5-1,TRBJ2-1,TRBD2,CASSSRLAGAYNEQFF,TGCGCCAGCAGCTCCAGGCTAGCGGGGGCCTACAATGAGCAGTTCTTC
.,13,TRBV6-5,TRBJ1-2,.,CASSFTSGYGYTF,TGTGCCAGCAGTTTTACCTCAGGCTATGGCTACACCTTC
once,16,TRBV9,TRBJ2-2,TRBD1,CASSPGRDSITGELFF,TGTGCCAGCAGCCCGGGTCGGGACAGCATCACCGGGGAGCTGTTTTTT
.,12,TRBV12-3/TRBV12-4,TRBJ2-5,TRBD2,CASTRGYETQYF,TGTGCCAGCACGCGGGGGTATGAGACCCAGTACTTC
.,16,TRBV5-1,TRBJ2-5,TRBD1,CASSSPDRMLQETQYF,TGCGCCAGCAGCTCTCCGGACAGGATGTTACAAGAGACCCAGTACTTC
.,16,TRBV18,TRBJ1-6,TRBD1,CASSPNLTGRNSPLHF,TGTGCCAGCTCACCCAACCTGACAGGGAGAAATTCACCCCTCCACTTT
.,17,TRBV19,TRBJ1-5,.,CASSIERGKSQNQPQHF,TGTGCCAGTAGTATAGAGAGGGGGAAGTCTCAAAATCAGCCCCAGCATTTT
few,15,TRBV3-1/TRBV3-2,TRBJ2-1,TRBD1,CASSPLTGRFNEQFF,TGTGCCAGCAGCCCCCTGACAGGGCGGTTCAATGAGCAGTTCTTC
.,16,TRBV10-3,TRBJ2-7,TRBD1,CAISESSRGLSYEQYF,TGTGCCATCAGTGAGTCGTCCAGGGGGCTTTCCTACGAGCAGTACTTC
.,13,TRBV27,TRBJ2-7,TRBD1,CASSWVQGTEQYF,TGTGCCAGCAGTTGGGTACAGGGGACCGAGCAGTACTTC
.,14,TRBV11-2,TRBJ1-3,TRBD1,CASSLQGAGNTIYF,TGTGCCAGCAGCCTCCAGGGGGCTGGAAACACCATATATTTT
.,17,TRBV7-8,TRBJ2-2,.,CASSLYPQGANTGELFF,TGTGCCAGCAGCTTGTATCCACAGGGAGCGAACACCGGGGAGCTGTTTTTT
.,14,TRBV14,TRBJ2-5,TRBD2,CASSPQRGGETQYF,TGTGCCAGCAGCCCACAGCGGGGGGGAGAGACCCAGTACTTC
.,14,TRBV11-2,TRBJ1-2,.,CASSLTELAYGYTF,TGTGCCAGCAGCTTAACAGAGTTGGCCTATGGCTACACCTTC
.,13,TRBV6-2/TRBV6-3,TRBJ2-1,.,CASSWAGRNEQFF,TGTGCCAGCAGTTGGGCGGGGAGGAATGAGCAGTTCTTC
.,14,TRBV19,TRBJ1-2,TRBD1,CASNGQGRRYGYTF,TGTGCCAGTAACGGACAGGGGCGTCGCTATGGCTACACCTTC
.,19,TRBV13,TRBJ2-4,TRBD2,CASSLGRTSGKLAKNIQYF,TGTGCCAGCAGCTTAGGTCGTACTAGCGGGAAGTTGGCCAAAAACATTCAGTACTTC
few,19,TRBV6-1,TRBJ2-1,TRBD1,CASSELSGVAGGTYNEQFF,TGTGCCAGCAGTGAGTTAAGTGGGGTTGCAGGGGGAACCTACAATGAGCAGTTCTTC
few,13,TRBV25-1,TRBJ1-1,.,CASSLDWRGVAFF,TGTGCCAGCAGTTTGGACTGGCGGGGAGTAGCTTTCTTT
.,14,TRBV6-5,TRBJ1-1,.,CASSKIQGHTEAFF,TGTGCCAGCAGTAAAATACAGGGTCACACTGAAGCTTTCTTT
once,16,TRBV10-1,TRBJ2-1,.,CASSPTGRGSYNEQFF,TGCGCCAGCAGTCCGACAGGAAGAGGGTCCTACAATGAGCAGTTCTTC
.,14,TRBV7-2,TRBJ1-1,.,CASTQNLEVTEAFF,TGTGCCAGCACCCAAAATCTGGAGGTCACTGAAGCTTTCTTT
.,14,TRBV6-5,TRBJ1-3,.,CASSPGSAGNTIYF,TGTGCCAGCAGCCCAGGGTCGGCTGGAAACACCATATATTTT
.,15,TRBV28,TRBJ2-5,TRBD2,CASASTSGLQETQYF,TGTGCCAGCGCATCGACTAGCGGACTCCAAGAGACCCAGTACTTC
.,16,TRBV11-2,TRBJ2-2,TRBD2,CASRLSGGPNTGELFF,TGTGCCAGCAGACTGTCGGGGGGACCGAACACCGGGGAGCTGTTTTTT
.,14,TRBV19,TRBJ1-1,.,CASSIKGGPTEAFF,TGTGCCAGTAGTATTAAAGGAGGGCCCACTGAAGCTTTCTTT
.,18,TRBV7-9,TRBJ1-1,TRBD1,CASSLSWGDRAKGTEAFF,TGTGCCAGCAGCTTATCCTGGGGCGACAGGGCTAAGGGGACTGAAGCTTTCTTT
.,13,TRBV29-1,TRBJ2-7,TRBD1,CSFSTGSHYEQYF,TGCAGCTTCTCGACAGGGTCGCACTACGAGCAGTACTTC
.,14,TRBV18,TRBJ1-2,.,CASSLSGADYGYTF,TGTGCCAGCTCACTAAGTGGGGCCGACTATGGCTACACCTTC
.,13,TRBV30,TRBJ1-2,.,CAWSEHRESGYTF,TGTGCCTGGAGCGAACACAGGGAGAGTGGCTACACCTTC
few,13,TRBV2,TRBJ2-7,.,CASSSGISYEQYF,TGTGCCAGCAGTTCAGGGATCTCCTACGAGCAGTACTTC
many,15,TRBV5-1,TRBJ2-7,TRBD2,CASSLGLAGPYEQYF,TGCGCCAGCAGCTTGGGACTAGCGGGCCCCTACGAGCAGTACTTC
few,13,TRBV13,TRBJ1-1,.,CASSLTGFTEAFF,TGTGCCAGCAGCCTAACAGGGTTCACTGAAGCTTTCTTT